The text below deals with one TCR beta chain. This entry belongs to a study of monozygotic twins with inflammatory bowel disease. This CDR3 has 16 amino acids. In germline, CDR1 is SGHTA, CDR2 FQGNSA. The quantity of total RNA per TCR library was roughly 3,800 ng. TCRdb processed the 5' RACE reads again and assigns one entry to each CDR3 protein, with no DNA. This table lists 150,000 to 200,000 distinct CDR3 sequences. The chain carries TRBV7-2 and TRBJ2-4; the TRBD2 assignment by TCRdb is unverifiable without DNA. The TCR was taken from a human donor with ulcerative colitis or Crohn's disease, or a healthy co-twin of an affected twin (not recorded which). The specimen was blood. CDR3 sequence: CASSPSGILAKNIQYF.